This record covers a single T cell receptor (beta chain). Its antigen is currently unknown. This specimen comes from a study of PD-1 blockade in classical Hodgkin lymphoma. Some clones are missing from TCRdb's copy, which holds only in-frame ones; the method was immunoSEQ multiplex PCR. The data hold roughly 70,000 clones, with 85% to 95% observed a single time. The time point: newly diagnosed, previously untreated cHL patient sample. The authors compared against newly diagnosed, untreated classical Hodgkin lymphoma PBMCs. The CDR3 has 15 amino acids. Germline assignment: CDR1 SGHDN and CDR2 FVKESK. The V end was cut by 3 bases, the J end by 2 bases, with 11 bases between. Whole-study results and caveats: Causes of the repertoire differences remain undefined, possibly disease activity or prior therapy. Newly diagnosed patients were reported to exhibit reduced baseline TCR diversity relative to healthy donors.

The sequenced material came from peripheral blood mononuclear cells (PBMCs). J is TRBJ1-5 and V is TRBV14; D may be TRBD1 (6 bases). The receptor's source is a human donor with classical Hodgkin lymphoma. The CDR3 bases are TGTGCCAGCAGCCACGGGTCAGGGGGCAATCAGCCCCAGCATTTT. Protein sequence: CASSHGSGGNQPQHF.